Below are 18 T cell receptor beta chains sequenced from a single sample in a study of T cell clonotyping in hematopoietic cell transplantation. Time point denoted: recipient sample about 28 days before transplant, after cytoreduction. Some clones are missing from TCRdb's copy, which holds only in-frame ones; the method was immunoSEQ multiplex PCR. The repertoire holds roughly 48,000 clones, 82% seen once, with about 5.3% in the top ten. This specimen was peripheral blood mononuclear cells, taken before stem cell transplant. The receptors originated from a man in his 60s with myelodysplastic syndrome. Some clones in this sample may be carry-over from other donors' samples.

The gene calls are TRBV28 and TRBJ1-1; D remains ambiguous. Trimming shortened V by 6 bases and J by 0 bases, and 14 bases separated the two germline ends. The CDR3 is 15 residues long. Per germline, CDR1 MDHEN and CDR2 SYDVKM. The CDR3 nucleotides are TGTGCCAGCAGCCCGGCGGGGTACCTGAACACTGAAGCTTTCTTT. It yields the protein CASSPAGYLNTEAFF.

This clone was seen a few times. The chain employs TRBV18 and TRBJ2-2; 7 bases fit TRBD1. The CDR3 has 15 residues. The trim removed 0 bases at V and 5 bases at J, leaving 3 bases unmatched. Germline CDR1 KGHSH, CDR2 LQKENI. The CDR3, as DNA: TGTGCCAGCTCACCACCGTCCAGGGGGACCGGGGAGCTGTTTTTT. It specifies CASSPPSRGTGELFF.

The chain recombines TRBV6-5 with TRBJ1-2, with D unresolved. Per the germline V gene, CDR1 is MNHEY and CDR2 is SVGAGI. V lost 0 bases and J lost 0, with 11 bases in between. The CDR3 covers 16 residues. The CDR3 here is CASSYSLNRANYGYTF. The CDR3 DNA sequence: TGTGCCAGCAGTTACTCTTTAAACCGCGCTAACTATGGCTACACCTTC.

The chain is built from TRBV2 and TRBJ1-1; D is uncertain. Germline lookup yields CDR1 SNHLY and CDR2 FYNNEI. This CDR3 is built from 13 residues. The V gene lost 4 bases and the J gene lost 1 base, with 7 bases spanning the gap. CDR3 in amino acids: CASSVPENTEAFF. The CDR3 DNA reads TGTGCCAGCAGTGTTCCGGAGAACACTGAAGCTTTCTTT.

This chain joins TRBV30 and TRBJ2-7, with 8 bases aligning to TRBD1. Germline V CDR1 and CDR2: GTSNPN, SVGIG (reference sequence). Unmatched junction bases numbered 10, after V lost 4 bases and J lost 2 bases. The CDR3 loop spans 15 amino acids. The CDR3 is CAWKKPGQVPYEQYF. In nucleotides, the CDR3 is TGTGCCTGGAAAAAACCGGGACAGGTTCCCTACGAGCAGTACTTC.

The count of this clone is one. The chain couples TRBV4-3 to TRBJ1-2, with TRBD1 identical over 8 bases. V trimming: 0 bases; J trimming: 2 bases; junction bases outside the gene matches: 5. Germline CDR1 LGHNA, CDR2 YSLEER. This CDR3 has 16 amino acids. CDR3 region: CASSQDSGGANYGYTF. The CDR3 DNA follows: TGCGCCAGCAGCCAAGATTCAGGGGGCGCGAACTATGGCTACACCTTC.

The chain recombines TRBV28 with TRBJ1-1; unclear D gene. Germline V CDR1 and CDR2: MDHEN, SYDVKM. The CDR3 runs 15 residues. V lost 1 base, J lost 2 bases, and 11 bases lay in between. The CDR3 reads CASSLFYSANTEAFF. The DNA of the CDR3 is TGTGCCAGCAGTTTATTTTACAGCGCCAACACTGAAGCTTTCTTT.

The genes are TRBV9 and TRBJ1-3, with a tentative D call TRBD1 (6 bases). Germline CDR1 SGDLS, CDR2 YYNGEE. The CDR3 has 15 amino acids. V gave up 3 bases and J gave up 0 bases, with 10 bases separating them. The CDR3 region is CASSGNRDSGNTIYF. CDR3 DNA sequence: TGTGCCAGCAGCGGTAACAGGGACTCTGGAAACACCATATATTTT.

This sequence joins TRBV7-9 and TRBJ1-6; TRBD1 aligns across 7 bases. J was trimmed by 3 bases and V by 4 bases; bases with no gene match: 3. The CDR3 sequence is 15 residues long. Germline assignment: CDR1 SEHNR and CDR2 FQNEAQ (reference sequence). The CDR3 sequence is CASSSGTDYNSPLHF. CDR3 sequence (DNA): TGTGCCAGCAGCTCCGGGACAGACTATAATTCACCCCTCCACTTT.

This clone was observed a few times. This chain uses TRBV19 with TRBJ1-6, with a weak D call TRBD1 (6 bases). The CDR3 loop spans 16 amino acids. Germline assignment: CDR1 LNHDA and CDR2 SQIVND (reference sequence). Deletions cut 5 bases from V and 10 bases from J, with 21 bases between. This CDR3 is CASSQRIRTGNSPLHF. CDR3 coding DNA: TGTGCCAGTAGTCAACGGATACGAACAGGGAACTCACCCCTCCACTTT.

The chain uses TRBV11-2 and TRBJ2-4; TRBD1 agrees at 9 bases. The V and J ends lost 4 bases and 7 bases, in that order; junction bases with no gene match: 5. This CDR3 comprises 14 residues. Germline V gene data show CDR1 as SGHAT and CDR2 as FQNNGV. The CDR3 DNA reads TGTGCCAGCAGCTCGGGACAGGGAAGGAACATTCAGTACTTC. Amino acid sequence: CASSSGQGRNIQYF. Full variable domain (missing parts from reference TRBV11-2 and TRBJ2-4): EAGVAQSPRYKIIEKRQSVAFWCNPISGHATLYWYQQILGQGPKLLIQFQNNGVVDDSQLPKDRFSAERLKGVDSTLKIQPAKLEDSAVYLCASSSGQGRNIQYFGAGTRLSVL.

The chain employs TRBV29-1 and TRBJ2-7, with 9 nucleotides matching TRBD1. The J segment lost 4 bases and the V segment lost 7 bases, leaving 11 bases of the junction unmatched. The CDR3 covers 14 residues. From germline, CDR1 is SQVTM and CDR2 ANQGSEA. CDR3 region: CSAYGGTGIYEQYF. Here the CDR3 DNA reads TGCAGCGCCTACGGGGGGACAGGGATTTACGAGCAGTACTTC.

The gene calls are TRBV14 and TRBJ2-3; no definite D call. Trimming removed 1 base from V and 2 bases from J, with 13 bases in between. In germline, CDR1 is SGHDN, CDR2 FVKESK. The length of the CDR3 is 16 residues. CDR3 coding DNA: TGTGCCAGCAGCCAAGTCCGAAACAGCGTCACAGATACGCAGTATTTT. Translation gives CASSQVRNSVTDTQYF.

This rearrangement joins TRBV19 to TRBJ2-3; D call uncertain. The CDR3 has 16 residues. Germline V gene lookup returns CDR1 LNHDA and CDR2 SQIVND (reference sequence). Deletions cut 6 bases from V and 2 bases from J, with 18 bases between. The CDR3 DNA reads TGTGCCAGTAGCCCCTCCGCTTGGTTGGACACAGATACGCAGTATTTT. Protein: CASSPSAWLDTDTQYF.

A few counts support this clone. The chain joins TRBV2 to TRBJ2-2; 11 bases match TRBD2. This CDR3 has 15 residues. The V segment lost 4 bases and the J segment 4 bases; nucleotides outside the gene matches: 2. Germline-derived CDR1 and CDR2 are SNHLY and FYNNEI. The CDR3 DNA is TGTGCCAGCAGTGCGACTAGCGGGATCACCGGGGAGCTGTTTTTT. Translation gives CASSATSGITGELFF.

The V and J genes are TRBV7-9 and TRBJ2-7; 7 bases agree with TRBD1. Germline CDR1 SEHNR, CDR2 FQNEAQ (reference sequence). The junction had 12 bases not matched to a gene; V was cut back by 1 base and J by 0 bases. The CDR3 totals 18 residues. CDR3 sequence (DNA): TGTGCCAGCAGCTTAGTTGCCGTTGTCGGGACAGACTCCTACGAGCAGTACTTC. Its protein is CASSLVAVVGTDSYEQYF.

The CDR3 DNA reads as TGTGCCAGCAGCGGGACAAGAAATTCACCCCTCCACTTT. It encodes CASSGTRNSPLHF. This chain links TRBV5-6 with TRBJ1-6; possibly TRBD1 for D (6 bases). The germline V gene has CDR1 SGHDT and CDR2 YYEEEE. V was pared by 4 bases and J by 7 bases, with 9 bases between. This CDR3 contains 13 residues.

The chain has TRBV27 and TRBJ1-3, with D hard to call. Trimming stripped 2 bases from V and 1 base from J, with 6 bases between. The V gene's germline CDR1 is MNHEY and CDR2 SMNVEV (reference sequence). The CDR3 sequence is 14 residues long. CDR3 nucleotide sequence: TGTGCCAGCAGTTTAGGAGGGTCTGGAAACACCATATATTTT. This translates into CASSLGGSGNTIYF.